This passage covers 22 T cell receptor beta chains from one sample sequenced in a study of T-cell reconstitution after alpha-beta-depleted transplantation in children. Unique molecular identifiers were used in preparing the TCRbeta library. A single record per CDR3 protein comes from TCRdb applying MiXCR to the PCR reads. This table holds 500,000 to 650,000 distinct CDR3 sequences, about an eighth found once. The sample in question was PBMCs, mostly from graft donor cells, obtained 180 days after TCRalphabeta/CD19-depleted stem cell transplant. The receptors derive from a female patient aged 2-15 years who had a stem cell transplant for aplastic anemia, so the T cells may come from the graft donor.

The rearrangement uses TRBV11-2 and TRBJ2-3; a possible D gene is TRBD1 (5 bases). Per germline, CDR1 SGHAT and CDR2 FQNNGV. This CDR3 region has 15 residues. V lost 4 bases to trimming and J lost 0 bases, with 11 bases between them. The CDR3 loop is CASSYWGPSTDTQYF. The CDR3 DNA reads TGTGCCAGCAGCTACTGGGGCCCTAGCACAGATACGCAGTATTTT.

This sequence joins TRBV11-1 and TRBJ2-3, with no clear D. CDR1 is SGHAT, CDR2 FQDESV, per germline (reference sequence). Trimming left V 1 base short and J 0 bases short, with 17 bases between. This CDR3 is 18 amino acids long. The CDR3 protein is CASSLGTWREVSTDTQYF. The CDR3 DNA is TGTGCCAGCAGCTTAGGGACCTGGAGAGAAGTAAGCACAGATACGCAGTATTTT.

The rearrangement joins TRBV20-1 to TRBJ2-5; D gene ambiguous. Germline CDR1 reads DFQATT; CDR2 reads SNEGSKA (reference sequence). This CDR3 has 14 amino acids. The V end lost 7 bases, the J end lost 7 bases, and 22 bases lay between the germline ends. The CDR3 DNA reads TGCAGTGTCCACCTGTCAGTACCTCCGGGGACCCAGTACTTC. It yields the protein CSVHLSVPPGTQYF.

This clonotype appeared many times. The gene calls are TRBV11-2 and TRBJ2-1; 11 positions match TRBD2. The trim removed 2 bases at V and 8 bases at J, leaving 2 bases unmatched. This CDR3 region has 14 residues. Germline V CDR1 and CDR2: SGHAT, FQNNGV. The CDR3 protein is CASSLLLAGDEQFF. CDR3 in DNA: TGTGCCAGCAGCTTATTACTAGCGGGAGATGAGCAGTTCTTC. Based on the CDR3 plus reference TRBV11-2 and TRBJ2-1, the full variable domain is EAGVAQSPRYKIIEKRQSVAFWCNPISGHATLYWYQQILGQGPKLLIQFQNNGVVDDSQLPKDRFSAERLKGVDSTLKIQPAKLEDSAVYLCASSLLLAGDEQFFGPGTRLTVL.

The genes are TRBV3-1 and TRBJ2-2; D unresolved. The CDR3 length is 14 residues. CDR1 LGHDT and CDR2 YNNKEL come from the germline V gene (reference sequence). Trimming pared 0 bases from V and 6 bases from J, leaving 8 bases between. CDR3 amino acids: CASSQDRRAGELFF. CDR3 sequence (DNA): TGTGCCAGCAGCCAAGATAGACGGGCCGGGGAGCTGTTTTTT.

This chain links TRBV28 with TRBJ1-5; D possibly corresponds to TRBD1 (6 bases). V lost 6 bases, J lost 2 bases, and 17 bases lay in between. There are 16 residues in the CDR3. Per the germline V gene, CDR1 is MDHEN and CDR2 is SYDVKM. The CDR3 here is CASRPGGVNGNQPQHF. CDR3 nucleotides: TGTGCCAGCAGACCGGGGGGCGTTAATGGCAATCAGCCCCAGCATTTT.

This chain connects TRBV6-2 or TRBV6-3 to TRBJ2-7, with D perhaps TRBD1 or TRBD2 (5 bases each). From germline, CDR1 is MNHEY and CDR2 SVGEGT. This CDR3 is 15 amino acids long. With 2 bases removed from V and 6 bases from J, the gap between germline ends came to 17 bases. In DNA form, the CDR3 reads TGTGCCAGCAGTTACGCAGGGACGACCGGTGGCGAGCAGTACGTC. This translates into CASSYAGTTGGEQYV.

V usage is TRBV29-1 and J usage is TRBJ1-5, with a tentative D call TRBD1 (5 bases). Looked up from germline, CDR1 is SQVTM and CDR2 is ANQGSEA. V lost 6 bases to trimming and J lost 5 bases, with 14 bases between them. This CDR3 is 13 amino acids long. As DNA, the CDR3 is TGCAGCGTCGTCCGGGACCCACATCAGCCCCAGCATTTT. Amino acids: CSVVRDPHQPQHF.

The V call is TRBV5-1, the J call TRBJ2-2; 9 bases match TRBD1. V was pared by 3 bases and J by 1 base, with 1 base of the junction left unmatched. Looked up from germline, CDR1 is SGHRS and CDR2 is YFSETQ. The CDR3 is 15 amino acids. CDR3 in DNA: TGCGCCAGCAGCTGGACAGGGGAGAACACCGGGGAGCTGTTTTTT. Translating it yields CASSWTGENTGELFF.

The table lists this clonotype with a few counts. V is TRBV5-1 and J is TRBJ2-7; 14 bases match TRBD2. The trim removed 4 bases at V and 2 bases at J, leaving 8 bases unmatched. The CDR3 sequence is 17 residues long. Germline assignment: CDR1 SGHRS and CDR2 YFSETQ. The CDR3 DNA is TGCGCCAGCAGCGGCGGACTAGCGGGGGGCTTTCCCTACGAGCAGTACTTC. This gives the protein CASSGGLAGGFPYEQYF.

This clonotype was seen many times. This rearrangement joins TRBV5-1 to TRBJ1-1; possibly TRBD1 for D (5 bases). Trimming shortened V by 3 bases and J by 3 bases, and 12 bases separated the two germline ends. CDR1 is SGHRS, CDR2 YFSETQ, per germline. The CDR3 runs 14 residues. The CDR3 region has the DNA TGCGCCAGCAGCTACGGAGGAGGGGACACTGAAGCTTTCTTT. It specifies CASSYGGGDTEAFF.

On this clonotype itself: With a much larger clone just one base away, this may be a read error. The chain joins TRBV27 to TRBJ2-1, with 9 bases aligning to TRBD2. V shed 6 bases, J shed 0 bases, and the junction held 9 bases outside the gene matches. Germline CDR1 reads MNHEY; CDR2 reads SMNVEV (reference sequence). The CDR3 is 17 amino acids. CDR3 residues: CASSLTSGHSSYNEQFF. The CDR3 DNA follows: TGTGCCAGCAGCCTGACTAGCGGACACAGCTCCTACAATGAGCAGTTCTTC.

At least ten counts were recorded for this clonotype. The chain combines TRBV12-3 or TRBV12-4 with TRBJ1-1, with unresolved D. V lost 7 bases and J 1 base, leaving 10 bases between the germline ends. CDR3 size: 13 residues. The CDR3 DNA reads TGTGCCAGCACGGTTCGGGGGAACACTGAAGCTTTCTTT. Protein product: CASTVRGNTEAFF.

The rearrangement joins TRBV7-2 to TRBJ2-7; no firm D call. The V end was cut by 2 bases, the J end by 0 bases, with 11 bases between. This CDR3 is 15 amino acids long. The V gene's germline CDR1 is SGHTA and CDR2 FQGNSA. The CDR3 sequence is CASSLSFRPSYEQYF. CDR3 coding DNA: TGTGCCAGCAGCTTAAGTTTCCGCCCCTCCTACGAGCAGTACTTC.

CDR3 loop: CASRGDRGRNQPQHF. DNA of the CDR3: TGTGCCAGCAGGGGGGACAGGGGACGCAATCAGCCCCAGCATTTT. J is TRBJ1-5 and V is TRBV2; the match to TRBD1 covers 10 bases. The CDR3 covers 15 residues. V lost 6 bases and J lost 2; bases outside the gene matches: 4. From germline, CDR1 is SNHLY and CDR2 FYNNEI.

This clonotype was seen more than once but under ten times. The chain is built from TRBV5-1 and TRBJ2-7; D is possibly TRBD2 (5 bases). Per the germline V gene, CDR1 is SGHRS and CDR2 is YFSETQ. This CDR3 has 17 residues. The germline V and J ends were trimmed by 0 bases and 0 bases, with 16 bases remaining between them. The CDR3 region is CASSLGRIEEISYEQYF. The CDR3 nucleotides are TGCGCCAGCAGCTTGGGGAGGATAGAAGAAATCTCCTACGAGCAGTACTTC.

The gene calls are TRBV11-2 and TRBJ2-5, with 7 bases fitting TRBD1. V lost 5 bases, J lost 5 bases, and 8 bases stayed unmatched. The CDR3 sequence is 14 residues long. The germline CDR1 and CDR2 sequences are SGHAT and FQNNGV. The CDR3 DNA follows: TGTGCCAGCAGCGCTCGACAGGGCTGGGAGACCCAGTACTTC. It codes for CASSARQGWETQYF. Full variable domain (outside the CDR3, taken from reference TRBV11-2 and TRBJ2-5): EAGVAQSPRYKIIEKRQSVAFWCNPISGHATLYWYQQILGQGPKLLIQFQNNGVVDDSQLPKDRFSAERLKGVDSTLKIQPAKLEDSAVYLCASSARQGWETQYFGPGTRLLVL.

This clonotype occurred many times. The chain recombines TRBV7-7 with TRBJ2-5; D might be TRBD1 (5 bases). This CDR3 has 12 amino acids. V shed 5 bases and J shed 5 bases, with 9 bases lying between them. CDR1 is SSHAT, CDR2 FNYEAQ, per germline (reference sequence). The CDR3 sequence is CASSPKGETQYF. DNA for the CDR3: TGTGCCAGCAGCCCAAAGGGGGAGACCCAGTACTTC.

This clonotype was recorded a few times. The rearrangement uses TRBV7-2 and TRBJ2-4, with 7 positions matching TRBD1. CDR1 is SGHTA and CDR2 is FQGNSA in the germline V gene. The CDR3 length is 15 residues. Trimming took 5 bases from V and 2 from J; bases not matched to a gene: 6. CDR3 DNA: TGTGCCAGCAGCCTACGACAGGGACCCAAAAACATTCAGTACTTC. Translation: CASSLRQGPKNIQYF.

The chain is built from TRBV14 and TRBJ2-1; no clear D. The CDR3 consists of 17 residues. The germline V and J ends were trimmed by 2 bases and 8 bases, with 22 bases remaining between them. Germline lookup yields CDR1 SGHDN and CDR2 FVKESK. The CDR3 loop reads CASSQKTSRSGCHEQFF. The CDR3 bases are TGTGCCAGCAGCCAAAAGACCTCGCGCTCGGGTTGCCATGAGCAGTTCTTC.

CDR3 residues: CASSYSSVAGANVLTF. The CDR3 nucleotides are TGTGCCAGCAGTTACTCGAGCGTCGCTGGGGCCAACGTCCTGACTTTC. The chain joins TRBV6-2 or TRBV6-3 to TRBJ2-6, with D hard to call. Germline V gene sequence: CDR1 MNHEY, CDR2 SVGEGT. V lost 0 bases and J lost 2, with 8 bases in between. The CDR3 covers 16 residues.

This chain joins TRBV20-1 and TRBJ1-1; TRBD1 agrees at 7 bases. The CDR3 has 16 residues. V lost 0 bases, J lost 0 bases, and 7 bases stayed unmatched. The V gene's germline CDR1 is DFQATT and CDR2 SNEGSKA (reference sequence). The CDR3 loop is CSARDRQGDLNTEAFF. CDR3 bases: TGCAGTGCTAGAGATCGGCAGGGGGATTTGAACACTGAAGCTTTCTTT.